This T cell receptor (beta chain) was captured in a study of technical replicates of blood from a handful of donors. The repertoire was sequenced with immunoSEQ multiplex PCR; TCRdb's copy has only in-frame clones and lacks some. The sample contains 45,000 to 60,000 clones, approximately 94% of which appear only once. This CDR3 spans 17 amino acids. Looked up from germline, CDR1 is MNHNS and CDR2 is SASEGT. The V end was cut by 2 bases, the J end by 4 bases, with 19 bases between. The genes are TRBV6-1 and TRBJ2-3; TRBD1 might be the D (6 bases). What was sequenced was PBMCs. This TCR came from a human donor in good health. Some clones in this sample may be carry-over from other donors' samples. CDR3 coding DNA: TGTGCCAGCAGTGAACGTTTACGGACAGTCATCGCAGATACGCAGTATTTT. Its translation: CASSERLRTVIADTQYF.